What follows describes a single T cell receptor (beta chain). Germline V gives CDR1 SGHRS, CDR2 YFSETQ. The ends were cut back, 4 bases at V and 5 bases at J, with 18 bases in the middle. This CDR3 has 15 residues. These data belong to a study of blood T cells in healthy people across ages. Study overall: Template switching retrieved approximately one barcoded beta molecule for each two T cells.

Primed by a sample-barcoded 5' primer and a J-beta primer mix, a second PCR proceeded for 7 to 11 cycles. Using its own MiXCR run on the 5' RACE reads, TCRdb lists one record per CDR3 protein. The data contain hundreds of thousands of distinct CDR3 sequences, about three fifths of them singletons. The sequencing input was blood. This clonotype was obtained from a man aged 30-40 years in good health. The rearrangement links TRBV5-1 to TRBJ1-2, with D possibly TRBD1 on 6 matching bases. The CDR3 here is CASSVDRPVIYGYTF. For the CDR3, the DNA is TGCGCCAGCAGCGTGGACAGACCGGTGATTTATGGCTACACCTTC.